This section outlines one TCR beta chain sequence together with its context. This record belongs to a study of T cells in tuberculosis. About the study: Sequenced TCRs come from CD1B-GMM tetramer-binding T cells.

This CDR3 comprises 15 residues. J gave up 2 bases and V 7 bases, and 7 bases lay outside the gene matches. Germline V gives CDR1 SNHLY, CDR2 FYNNEI. Cells were sorted from thawed PBMC rested overnight and stained with GMM-loaded CD1B tetramer, viability dye and anti-CD3. The CD1B tetramers carried C32 glucose monomycolate purified from Rhodococcus equi. Before cryopreservation, the sorted PBMC lost their CD14-expressing monocytes. Profiled with immunoSEQ multiplex PCR; TCRdb holds only in-frame clones, not every one. The sample lists 55,000 to 60,000 clones, approximately 85% occurring once. Whole-study results and caveats: The stringent gate may have excluded weak CD1B-GMM tetramer binders.

The sequence came from an adult woman with latent tuberculosis. Sequenced input: CD1b-GMM tetramer-negative cells sorted from PBMCs. The J gene is TRBJ2-5, the V gene TRBV2, with 10 bases matching TRBD2. The DNA of the CDR3 is TGTGCCAGCACCAACGGACTAGCGGCACAAGAGACCCAGTACTTC. Protein: CASTNGLAAQETQYF.